The 10 T cell receptor beta chains below were found in one sample sequenced in a study of T-cell reconstitution after alpha-beta-depleted transplantation in children. Preparation of the TCRbeta library was carried out with unique molecular identifiers. TCRdb reprocessed the PCR reads with MiXCR, giving one entry per CDR3 protein. The sample lists around 440,000 distinct CDR3 sequences, roughly a tenth seen once, with 2% to 2.5% in the top ten. The input for sequencing was PBMCs, taken before TCRalphabeta/CD19-depleted stem cell transplant. These receptors came from a child aged 2-15 years with inherited bone marrow failure, due to receive a stem cell transplant.

This clonotype has just a few counts. This chain uses TRBV12-3 or TRBV12-4 with TRBJ2-7; 12 bases agree with TRBD1. The CDR3 consists of 20 residues. V trimming: 7 bases; J trimming: 3 bases; junction bases outside the gene matches: 22. As DNA, the CDR3 is TGTGCCAGCACCCACCCGGCCGGGACAGGGGGCGCCGACGGGATCTACGAGCAGTACTTC. Translating gives CASTHPAGTGGADGIYEQYF.

At least ten counts were recorded for this clonotype. This rearrangement joins TRBV7-6 to TRBJ2-1; possible D gene TRBD2, 7 bases. The CDR3 runs to 15 residues. The germline CDR1 and CDR2 sequences are SGHVS and FNYEAQ. V lost 4 bases to trimming and J lost 6 bases, with 16 bases between them. The CDR3 nucleotides are TGTGCCAGCAGCTCGGGGGGTACAGGGTCCAATGAGCAGTTCTTC. It yields the protein CASSSGGTGSNEQFF.

Written as DNA, the CDR3 is TGCAGTGCTCCCGTGGGACAGGAGGTCGGGTACGAGCAGTACTTC. Protein product: CSAPVGQEVGYEQYF. The chain is built from TRBV20-1 and TRBJ2-7, with TRBD1 matching 8 bases. The CDR3 runs 15 residues. J lost 4 bases, V lost 5 bases, and 13 bases had no gene match. The germline CDR1 and CDR2 sequences are DFQATT and SNEGSKA (reference sequence).

This clonotype was seen repeatedly, ten times or more. The chain recombines TRBV7-2 with TRBJ2-5; D remains unclear. Trimming shortened V by 1 base and J by 4 bases, and 4 bases separated the two germline ends. The CDR3 has 12 amino acids. The germline gives CDR1 SGHTA, CDR2 FQGNSA. The chain's CDR3 is CASSLGPETQYF. CDR3 nucleotides: TGTGCCAGCAGCTTAGGCCCAGAGACCCAGTACTTC.

This clonotype has a count of ten or more. The V call is TRBV5-6, the J call TRBJ1-2; no clear D. Trimming shortened V by 3 bases and J by 2 bases, and 5 bases separated the two germline ends. Germline CDR1 SGHDT, CDR2 YYEEEE. The CDR3 is made up of 12 amino acids. CDR3 in DNA: TGTGCCAGCAGCTCAACCAACTATGGCTACACCTTC. The encoded protein is CASSSTNYGYTF.

The rearrangement uses TRBV4-3 and TRBJ2-7, with TRBD1 matching 8 bases. The CDR3 length is 16 residues. The germline CDR1 and CDR2 sequences are LGHNA and YSLEER. V shed 4 bases, J shed 0 bases, and the junction held 8 bases outside the gene matches. The CDR3 sequence: CASSLYTQGASYEQYF. The CDR3 region has the DNA TGCGCCAGCAGCCTTTACACCCAGGGGGCCTCCTACGAGCAGTACTTC.

This clonotype was observed many times. The V gene is TRBV20-1, the J gene TRBJ2-7; TRBD1 is a possible D gene (6 bases). Trimming left V 1 base short and J 2 bases short, with 9 bases between. The length of the CDR3 is 13 residues. Germline loops: CDR1 DFQATT, CDR2 SNEGSKA (reference sequence). The CDR3, as DNA: TGCAGTGCTAGAGTGGGGGCTCCCTACGAGCAGTACTTC. As protein: CSARVGAPYEQYF.

Only a few counts were recorded for this clonotype. The J gene is TRBJ2-3, the V gene TRBV7-2, with 9 bases matching TRBD1. Losses at the gene ends were 1 base for V and 4 bases for J; bases not matched to a gene: 6. The CDR3 loop spans 16 amino acids. CDR1 is SGHTA, CDR2 FQGNSA, per germline. CDR3 protein: CASSLGGTGSPDTQYF. CDR3 coding DNA: TGTGCCAGCAGCTTAGGAGGGACAGGGAGCCCAGATACGCAGTATTTT.

This clonotype has ten or more counts. The CDR3 sequence is CASSLFRGDYNEQFF. CDR3 DNA sequence: TGCGCCAGCAGCTTGTTCAGGGGCGACTACAATGAGCAGTTCTTC. The rearrangement uses TRBV5-1 and TRBJ2-1; possible D gene TRBD1, 6 bases. Germline V gene sequence: CDR1 SGHRS, CDR2 YFSETQ. V was pared by 1 base and J by 3 bases, with 11 bases between. This CDR3 contains 15 residues.

This clonotype has at least ten counts. The chain couples TRBV11-2 to TRBJ1-2; weak D call: TRBD1 (5 bases). CDR3 length: 14 residues. Germline CDR1 and CDR2: SGHAT and FQNNGV. V lost 3 bases and J 10 bases, leaving 18 bases between the germline ends. The CDR3 reads CASSLFGQPGPYTF. The CDR3 region has the DNA TGTGCCAGCAGCTTGTTTGGACAACCCGGGCCCTACACCTTC.